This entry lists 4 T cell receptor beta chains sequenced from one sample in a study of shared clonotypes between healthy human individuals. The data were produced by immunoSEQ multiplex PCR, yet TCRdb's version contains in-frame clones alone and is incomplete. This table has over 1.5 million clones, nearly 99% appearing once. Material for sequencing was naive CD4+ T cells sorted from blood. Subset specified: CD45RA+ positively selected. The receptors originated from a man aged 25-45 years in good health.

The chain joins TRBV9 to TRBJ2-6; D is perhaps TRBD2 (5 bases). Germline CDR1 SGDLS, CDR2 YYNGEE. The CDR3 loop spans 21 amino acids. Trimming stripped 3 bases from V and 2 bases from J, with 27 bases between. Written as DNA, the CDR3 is TGTGCCAGCAGCGGAGCCTCGTCTTTAGCGTTCATGGGTCCTGGGGCCAACGTCCTGACTTTC. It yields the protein CASSGASSLAFMGPGANVLTF.

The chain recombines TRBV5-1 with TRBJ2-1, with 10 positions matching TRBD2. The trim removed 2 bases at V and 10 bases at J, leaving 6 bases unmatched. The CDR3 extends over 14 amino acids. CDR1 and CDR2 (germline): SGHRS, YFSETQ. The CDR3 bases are TGCGCCAGCAGCTTAGGACTAGCGGAGATCGAGCAGTTCTTC. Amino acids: CASSLGLAEIEQFF.

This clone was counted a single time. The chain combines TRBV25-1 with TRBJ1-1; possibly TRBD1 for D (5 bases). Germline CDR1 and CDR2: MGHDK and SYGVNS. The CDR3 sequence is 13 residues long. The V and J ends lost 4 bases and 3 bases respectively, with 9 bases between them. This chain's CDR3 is CASSVQEHTEAFF. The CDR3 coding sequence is TGTGCCAGCAGTGTACAGGAGCACACTGAAGCTTTCTTT. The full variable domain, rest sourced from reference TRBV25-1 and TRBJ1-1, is EADIYQTPRYLVIGTGKKITLECSQTMGHDKMYWYQQDPGMELHLIHYSYGVNSTEKGDLSSESTVSRIRTEHFPLTLESARPSHTSQYLCASSVQEHTEAFFGQGTRLTVV.

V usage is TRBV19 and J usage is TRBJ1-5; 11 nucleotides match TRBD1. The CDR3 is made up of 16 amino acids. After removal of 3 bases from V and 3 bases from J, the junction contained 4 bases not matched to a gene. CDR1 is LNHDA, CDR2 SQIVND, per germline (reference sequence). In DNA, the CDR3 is TGTGCCAGTAGTATCGATGGACAGGGGGCCAATCAGCCCCAGCATTTT. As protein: CASSIDGQGANQPQHF.